This TCR beta chain was recorded in a study of cytomegalovirus exposure and HLA in healthy donors. Germline values: CDR1 SGHAT, CDR2 FQNNGV. The trim removed 1 base at V and 5 bases at J, leaving 6 bases unmatched. The CDR3 contains 16 residues. PCR primers comprised 60 Vbeta and 13 Jbeta primers. TCRdb keeps only in-frame clones here, not all; method: immunoSEQ multiplex PCR. There are about 110,000 clones in the sample; 50% to 65% occur only once, and 3.8% lies in the top ten. This sequence originates from a man younger than 45 in good health and CMV-seropositive. The chain carries TRBV11-2 and TRBJ2-1; 9 bases are shared with TRBD2. Source material: PBMCs. This chain's CDR3 is CASSLGAGGRNNEQFF. CDR3 sequence (DNA): TGTGCCAGCAGCTTAGGGGCGGGGGGGCGAAACAATGAGCAGTTCTTC.